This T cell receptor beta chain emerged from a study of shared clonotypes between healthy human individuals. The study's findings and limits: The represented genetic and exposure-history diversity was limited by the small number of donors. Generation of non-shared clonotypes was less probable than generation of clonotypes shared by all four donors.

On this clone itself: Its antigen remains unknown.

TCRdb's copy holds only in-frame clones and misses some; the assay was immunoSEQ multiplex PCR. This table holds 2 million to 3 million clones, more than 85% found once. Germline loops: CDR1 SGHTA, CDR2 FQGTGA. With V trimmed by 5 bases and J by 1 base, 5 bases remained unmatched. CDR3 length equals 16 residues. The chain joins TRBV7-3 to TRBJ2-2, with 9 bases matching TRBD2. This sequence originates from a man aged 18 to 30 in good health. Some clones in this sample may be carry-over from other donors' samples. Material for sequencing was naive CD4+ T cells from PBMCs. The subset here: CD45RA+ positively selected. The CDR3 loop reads CASSPRLAVNTGELFF. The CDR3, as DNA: TGTGCCAGCAGCCCGAGACTAGCGGTGAACACCGGGGAGCTGTTTTTT.